This entry concerns a single TCR beta chain. No antigen is known for it. It has no much larger one-base neighbor in the sample; base qualities were not kept. The data originate from a study of long-term antiretroviral therapy in people with HIV (dated by TCRdb to the early 2020s). Looking at the study overall: The earliest samples were collected approximately a decade before the 2015 WHO recommendation for immediate ART, a period when ART was typically delayed until CD4 counts fell. A retrospective serial study tested whether ART initiation and durable HIV suppression were associated with changes in peripheral blood TRB repertoire composition and diversity. The cohort contributed under 200 cryopreserved PBMC samples from 30 to 35 adults with confirmed HIV infection, collected serially over a mean of around 6 years (range 1-12). Of the 30 to 35 participants with HIV, eleven were female. No cross-contamination during QIAcube processing was shown when test extractions of a monoclonal T-cell line were performed alongside around 30 polyclonal samples. Study-wide findings and limitations: Samples dated from the mid-2000s to the late 2010s, and the ART regimens used may be less effective than current ones. Since PBMC availability was limited, sequencing covered only the TCR beta chain, with no alpha chain pairing. CDR3 length ranges in HIV repertoires were narrower than in controls, and network structure suggested an antigen-experienced repertoire with only a slight naive shift after ART. Expanded TRB clones identified before ART initiation dominated the repertoire across all time points, though the dominance fluctuated and decreased in many PLHIV after ART. No data were available on ART adherence, viral resistance or therapy changes, limiting inferences about post-ART repertoire changes. A significant increase in TRB diversity was found to be associated with ART initiation, although TRB diversity was observed to remain significantly below that of transplant donor controls even after long-term ART. Because cell numbers in pre-ART samples were limited, unsorted PBMC were profiled instead of sorted CD4+ and CD8+ T cells.

The CDR3 sequence holds 16 residues, the cysteine and phenylalanine included. Just the 48-base CDR3 DNA is kept, in frame starting at base 1. The germline V gene specifies KGHSH as CDR1 and LQKENI as CDR2. Between the V and J ends, shortened by 3 bases and 3 bases respectively, the junction contains 15 bases. To be included, a participant needed at least one PBMC sample from before ART initiation plus at least two post-ART samples. Every participant with HIV received treatment in the United States of America. Cryopreserved samples of roughly 0.95-10 million PBMC were thawed and washed before DNA extraction. At the time of the earliest PBMC sample, participants with HIV were aged between roughly 20 and 54 years. Each participant contributed PBMC samples from 1-4 timepoints before ART initiation and 2-8 timepoints after ART initiation, with a median of 7 samples. Serial HIV viral load, CD4+ T-cell count, ART history and demographic data were obtained for every participant. A Qiagen kit on a QIAcube was used to extract genomic DNA from unsorted PBMC, with samples processed in batches of 12.

The immunoSEQ hsTCRB v3.0 assay was used at survey level resolution for TRB variable region sequencing. The target sequencing depth for TRB was about 40,000-55,000 T-cell genomes per sample. An Illumina MiSeq with a v3 150-cycle kit was used to sequence the pooled TRB libraries. Under the source paper's analysis protocol: Repertoire analysis was performed in R inside a reproducible Nextflow workflow that covered QC, data transformation and analysis. LymphoSeq2, an R package for exploring AIRR-Seq data, was used to implement the custom analyses. After excluding a few samples that yielded fewer than 5000 total TRB sequences, roughly 190 HIV repertoires remained for analysis. Among the approximately 190 retained HIV repertoires, 55 to 65 were collected before ART initiation and about 130 were collected after ART initiation. Repertoires were downsampled to 5000 TRB nucleotide sequences, and summary statistics were averaged over 100 downsampling iterations. The analysis kept only TRB sequences whose CDR3 regions were at least seven amino acids long. Two measures captured diversity: a Shannon entropy-derived clonality score and the Gini coefficient. In repertoire networks, the top 5000 CDR3 amino acid sequences were linked whenever an edit distance of one separated two sequences. For TRB CDR3 amino acid sequences, antigen specificity groups and MHC restriction were predicted with GLIPH2. To flag known CMV, EBV, HIV or tissue antigen associations, CDR3 amino acid sequences were matched against VDJdb and McPAS-TCR. Pre-ART, post-ART and control groups were compared with Wilcoxon signed-rank tests and Holm-Bonferroni correction. Imported from immuneACCESS, the table was reduced by TCRdb to in-frame sequences with V and J called. These copies leave out some clones; in studies compared against another copy, an unresolved V gene accounts for under half, and the cause of the remainder is not known. That table gives V, J and clone size, and the DNA gave D and trimming. Counted in this sample were approximately 17,000 clones; 91% of them appeared once. The ten largest make up 10% to 15% of the sample.

The sequence was obtained from a middle-aged woman with HIV. The chain joins TRBV18 to TRBJ1-3; matching of 6 bases hints at TRBD1 as the D gene. Material: unsorted PBMCs, obtained 0.6 years after starting antiretroviral therapy. The DNA reads as follows: TGTGCCAGCTCACCCCCGATCACGACAGGTGGAAACACCATATATTTT. Translated, it gives CASSPPITTGGNTIYF.